One sample yielded the 10 T cell receptor beta chains listed below, sequenced in a study of OX40 agonist ivuxolimab in advanced cancers. Clones were read by immunoSEQ multiplex PCR, and TCRdb kept only the in-frame ones, dropping some. The sample lists some 99,000 clones; roughly 85% were seen once. The material was CD4+ or CD8+ T cells sorted from blood, obtained in a trial of the OX40 agonist ivuxolimab. The receptors stem from an adult with an advanced solid tumor such as melanoma, head and neck, liver or kidney cancer.

This rearrangement joins TRBV7-9 to TRBJ2-3; 10 nucleotides line up with TRBD1. There are 15 residues in the CDR3. Germline assignment: CDR1 SEHNR and CDR2 FQNEAQ (reference sequence). J gave up 6 bases and V 5 bases, and 8 bases lay outside the gene matches. CDR3 DNA sequence: TGTGCCAGCAGCCTGACAGGGGGCGCGAGGGATACGCAGTATTTT. Its protein product is CASSLTGGARDTQYF.

The chain has TRBV7-9 and TRBJ2-4; 7 bases map to TRBD2. The germline gives CDR1 SEHNR, CDR2 FQNEAQ (reference sequence). J lost 6 bases, V lost 3 bases, and 5 bases had no gene match. The CDR3 totals 14 residues. CDR3 coding DNA: TGTGCCAGCAGCTTGGGGCCGGGGGGAAACATTCAGTACTTC. Encoded protein: CASSLGPGGNIQYF. Combining the CDR3 with reference TRBV7-9 and TRBJ2-4 gives the whole variable domain DTGVSQNPRHKITKRGQNVTFRCDPISEHNRLYWYRQTLGQGPEFLTYFQNEAQLEKSRLLSDRFSAERPKGSFSTLEIQRTEQGDSAMYLCASSLGPGGNIQYFGAGTRLSVL.

The V gene is TRBV18, the J gene TRBJ1-2; 7 bases map to TRBD1. Germline V gene data show CDR1 as KGHSH and CDR2 as LQKENI. The length of the CDR3 is 19 residues. With 1 base clipped from V and 0 bases from J, the junction kept 14 bases outside the gene matches. CDR3 residues: CASSPLDIRQGRANYGYTF. CDR3 in DNA: TGTGCCAGCTCACCACTTGACATCCGACAGGGTCGAGCTAACTATGGCTACACCTTC.

This clone is a singleton in its sample. The chain is built from TRBV27 and TRBJ2-7; 7 nucleotides align to TRBD1. This CDR3 comprises 14 residues. The germline V gene has CDR1 MNHEY and CDR2 SMNVEV (reference sequence). The V gene end was trimmed by 5 bases and the J gene end by 2 bases; junction bases not matched to a gene: 6. CDR3 nucleotide sequence: TGTGCCAGCAGTCCTCGACAGGGCCCCTACGAGCAGTACTTC. This encodes CASSPRQGPYEQYF.

The chain joins TRBV6-1 to TRBJ2-5, with 8 positions matching TRBD1. The CDR3 is made up of 14 amino acids. The V gene end was trimmed by 5 bases and the J gene end by 4 bases; junction bases not matched to a gene: 6. Germline lookup yields CDR1 MNHNS and CDR2 SASEGT. The CDR3 DNA reads as TGTGCCAGCAGTTCAGGGGGCGCGGGAGAGACCCAGTACTTC. Translated, it gives CASSSGGAGETQYF.

This clone was counted a single time. The rearrangement links TRBV28 to TRBJ1-6, with D possibly TRBD1 on 5 matching bases. This CDR3 region has 14 residues. The germline V gene has CDR1 MDHEN and CDR2 SYDVKM. V shed 8 bases and J shed 9 bases, with 17 bases lying between them. The CDR3 region is CASWSSGLSSPLHF. CDR3 coding DNA: TGTGCCAGCTGGTCGTCGGGGCTTTCTTCACCCCTCCACTTT.

This clone was seen just once. V is TRBV9 and J is TRBJ2-5, with 15 bases that match TRBD2. With 4 bases clipped from V and 0 bases from J, the junction kept 7 bases outside the gene matches. Germline V lookup: CDR1 SGDLS, CDR2 YYNGEE. The length of the CDR3 is 18 residues. The CDR3: CASSSSGLAGGNQETQYF. CDR3 coding DNA: TGTGCCAGCAGCTCCTCCGGACTAGCGGGGGGGAACCAAGAGACCCAGTACTTC.

The V and J genes are TRBV7-3 and TRBJ2-2; D call uncertain. Trimming stripped 5 bases from V and 1 base from J, with 14 bases between. This CDR3 has 16 amino acids. The V gene's germline CDR1 is SGHTA and CDR2 FQGTGA. In DNA, the CDR3 is TGTGCCAGCAGCCCCGTCGGAGTGGGGAACACCGGGGAGCTGTTTTTT. The encoded protein is CASSPVGVGNTGELFF.

V usage is TRBV6-4 and J usage is TRBJ1-2; the match to TRBD1 covers 9 bases. V dropped 6 bases and J dropped 6; count of bases not matched to a gene: 5. The CDR3 covers 13 residues. CDR1 and CDR2 from the germline V gene are MRHNA and SNTAGT. Here the CDR3 DNA reads TGTGCCAGCAGGCCGACAGGGGGAGATGGCTACACCTTC. It yields the protein CASRPTGGDGYTF.

The gene calls are TRBV14 and TRBJ1-1; 10 bases fit TRBD1. V shed 5 bases, J shed 5 bases, and the junction held 8 bases outside the gene matches. Germline V gene lookup returns CDR1 SGHDN and CDR2 FVKESK. The CDR3 consists of 15 residues. This CDR3 reads CASSKTGTGETEAFF. CDR3 coding DNA: TGTGCCAGCAGCAAGACCGGGACAGGGGAGACTGAAGCTTTCTTT.